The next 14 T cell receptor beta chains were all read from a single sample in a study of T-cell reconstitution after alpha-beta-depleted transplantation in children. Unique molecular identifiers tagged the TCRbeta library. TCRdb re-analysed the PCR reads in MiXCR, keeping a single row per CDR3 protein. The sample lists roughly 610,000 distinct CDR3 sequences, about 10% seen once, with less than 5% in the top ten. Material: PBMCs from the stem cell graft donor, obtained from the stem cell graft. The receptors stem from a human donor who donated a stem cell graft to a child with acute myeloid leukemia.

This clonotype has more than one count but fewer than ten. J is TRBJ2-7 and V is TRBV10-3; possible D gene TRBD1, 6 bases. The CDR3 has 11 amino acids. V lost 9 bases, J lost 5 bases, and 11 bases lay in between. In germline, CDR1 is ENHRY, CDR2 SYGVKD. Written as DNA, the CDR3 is TGTGCCATTGGGACAATTGACGAGCAGTACTTC. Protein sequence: CAIGTIDEQYF.

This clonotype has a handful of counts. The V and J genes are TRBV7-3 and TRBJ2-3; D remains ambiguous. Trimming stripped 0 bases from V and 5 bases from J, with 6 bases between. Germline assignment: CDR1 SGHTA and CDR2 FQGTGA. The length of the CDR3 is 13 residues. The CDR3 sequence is CASSLTPRDTQYF. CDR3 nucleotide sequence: TGTGCCAGCAGCTTAACCCCACGAGATACGCAGTATTTT.

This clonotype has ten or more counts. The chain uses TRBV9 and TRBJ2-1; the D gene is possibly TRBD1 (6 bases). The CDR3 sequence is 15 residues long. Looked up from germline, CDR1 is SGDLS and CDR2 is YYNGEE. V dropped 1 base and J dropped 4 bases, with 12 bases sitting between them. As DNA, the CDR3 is TGTGCCAGCAGCGTATACGGGACAAATTACAATGAGCAGTTCTTC. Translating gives CASSVYGTNYNEQFF. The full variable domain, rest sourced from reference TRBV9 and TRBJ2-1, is DSGVTQTPKHLITATGQRVTLRCSPRSGDLSVYWYQQSLDQGLQFLIQYYNGEERAKGNILERFSAQQFPDLHSELNLSSLELGDSALYFCASSVYGTNYNEQFFGPGTRLTVL.

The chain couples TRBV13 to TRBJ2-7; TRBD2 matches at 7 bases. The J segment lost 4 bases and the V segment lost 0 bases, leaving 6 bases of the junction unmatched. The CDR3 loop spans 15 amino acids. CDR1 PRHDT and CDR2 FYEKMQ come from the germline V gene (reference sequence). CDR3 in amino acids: CASSLGGRAMYEQYF. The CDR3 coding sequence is TGTGCCAGCAGCTTAGGAGGGAGGGCCATGTACGAGCAGTACTTC.

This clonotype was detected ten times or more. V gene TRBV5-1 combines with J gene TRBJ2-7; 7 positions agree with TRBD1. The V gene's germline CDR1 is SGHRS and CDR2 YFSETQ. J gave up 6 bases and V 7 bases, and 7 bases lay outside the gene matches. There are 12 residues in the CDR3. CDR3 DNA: TGCGCCAGCCTTGGGACAGCCGGCGAGCAGTACTTC. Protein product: CASLGTAGEQYF.

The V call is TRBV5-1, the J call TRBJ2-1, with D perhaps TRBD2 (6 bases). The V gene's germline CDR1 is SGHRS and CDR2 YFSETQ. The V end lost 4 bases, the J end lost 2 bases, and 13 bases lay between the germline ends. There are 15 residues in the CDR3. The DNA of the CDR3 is TGCGCCAGCAGCGGGGGACTCGACGCCTACAATGAGCAGTTCTTC. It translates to CASSGGLDAYNEQFF. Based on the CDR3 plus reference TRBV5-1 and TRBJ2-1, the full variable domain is KAGVTQTPRYLIKTRGQQVTLSCSPISGHRSVSWYQQTPGQGLQFLFEYFSETQRNKGNFPGRFSGRQFSNSRSEMNVSTLELGDSALYLCASSGGLDAYNEQFFGPGTRLTVL.

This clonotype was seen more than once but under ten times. The CDR3, as DNA: TGCAGTGCTAGTCGCCAAGCTGAAGAGCAGTACTTC. Amino acid sequence: CSASRQAEEQYF. J is TRBJ2-7 and V is TRBV20-1, with no clear D. This CDR3 comprises 12 residues. Germline lookup yields CDR1 DFQATT and CDR2 SNEGSKA (reference sequence). V was clipped by 3 bases and J by 7 bases, with 13 bases between them.

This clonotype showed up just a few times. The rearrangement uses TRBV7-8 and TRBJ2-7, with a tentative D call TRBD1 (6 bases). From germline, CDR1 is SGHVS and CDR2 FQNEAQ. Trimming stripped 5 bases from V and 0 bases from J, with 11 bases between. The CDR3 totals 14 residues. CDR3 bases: TGTGCCAGCAGCGACAGGCCGTACTCCTACGAGCAGTACTTC. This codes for CASSDRPYSYEQYF.

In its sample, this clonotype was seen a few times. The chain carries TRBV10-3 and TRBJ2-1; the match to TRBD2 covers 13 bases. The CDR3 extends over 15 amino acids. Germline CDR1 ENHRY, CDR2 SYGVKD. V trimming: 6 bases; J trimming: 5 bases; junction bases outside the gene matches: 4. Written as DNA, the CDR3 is TGTGCCATCAGCTCGACTAGCGGGAGGAACAATGAGCAGTTCTTC. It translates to CAISSTSGRNNEQFF.

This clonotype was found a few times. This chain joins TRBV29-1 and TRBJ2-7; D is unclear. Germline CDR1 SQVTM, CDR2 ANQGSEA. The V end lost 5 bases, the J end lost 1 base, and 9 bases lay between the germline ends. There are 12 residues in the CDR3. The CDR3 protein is CSVLMVSYEQYF. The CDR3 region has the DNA TGCAGCGTTCTAATGGTTTCCTACGAGCAGTACTTC.

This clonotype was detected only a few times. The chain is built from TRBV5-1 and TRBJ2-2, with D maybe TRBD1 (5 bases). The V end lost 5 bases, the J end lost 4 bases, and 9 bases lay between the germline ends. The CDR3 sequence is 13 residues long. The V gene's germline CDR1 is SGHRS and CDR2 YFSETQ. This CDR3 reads CASREQATGELFF. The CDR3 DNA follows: TGCGCCAGCAGGGAACAGGCCACCGGGGAGCTGTTTTTT.

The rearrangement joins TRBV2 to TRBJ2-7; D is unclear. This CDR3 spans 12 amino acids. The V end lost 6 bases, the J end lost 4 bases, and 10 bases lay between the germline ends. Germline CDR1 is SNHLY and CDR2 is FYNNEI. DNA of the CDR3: TGTGCCAGCAGCCGGATGTGGTACGAGCAGTACTTC. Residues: CASSRMWYEQYF. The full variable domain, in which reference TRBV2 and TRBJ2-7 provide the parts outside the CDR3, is EPEVTQTPSHQVTQMGQEVILRCVPISNHLYFYWYRQILGQKVEFLVSFYNNEISEKSEIFDDQFSVERPDGSNFTLKIRSTKLEDSAMYFCASSRMWYEQYFGPGTRLTVT.

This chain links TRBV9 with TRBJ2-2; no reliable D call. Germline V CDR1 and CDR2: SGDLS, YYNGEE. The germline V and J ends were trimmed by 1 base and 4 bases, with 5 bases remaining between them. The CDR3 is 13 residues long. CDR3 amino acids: CASSVTFTGELFF. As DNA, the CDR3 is TGTGCCAGCAGCGTAACTTTCACCGGGGAGCTGTTTTTT.

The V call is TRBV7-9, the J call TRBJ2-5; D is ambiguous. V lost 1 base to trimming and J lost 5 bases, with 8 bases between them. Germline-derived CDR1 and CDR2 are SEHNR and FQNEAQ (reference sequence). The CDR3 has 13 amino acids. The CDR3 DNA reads TGTGCCAGCAGCTTAGAGGTTCCGGAGACCCAGTACTTC. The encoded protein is CASSLEVPETQYF.